Shown below are 28 T cell receptor beta chains from a single sample sequenced in a study of blood T cell repertoires in COVID-19. Method: immunoSEQ multiplex PCR; TCRdb's copy keeps in-frame clones and lacks some. The sample holds approximately 100,000 clones, 87% seen once. The sample comprised peripheral blood. The receptor source for this set is a man between 50 and 59 years old in a cohort sampled during active COVID-19.

The chain carries TRBV3-1 (or the pseudogene TRBV3-2) and TRBJ2-1; 10 bases fit TRBD2. Germline lookup yields CDR1 LGHDT and CDR2 YNNKEL (reference sequence). The trim removed 3 bases at V and 9 bases at J, leaving 5 bases unmatched. The CDR3 contains 14 residues. The CDR3: CASSHSGGAGEQFF. CDR3 coding DNA: TGTGCCAGCAGCCACAGCGGGGGGGCGGGTGAGCAGTTCTTC.

The gene calls are TRBV6-5 and TRBJ2-7, with 7 bases matching TRBD1. With 5 bases clipped from V and 7 bases from J, the junction kept 8 bases outside the gene matches. The germline gives CDR1 MNHEY, CDR2 SVGAGI. There are 13 residues in the CDR3. Written as DNA, the CDR3 is TGTGCCAGCAGTACTGACAGGGTGGGGGAGCAGTACGTC. It yields the protein CASSTDRVGEQYV.

This chain uses TRBV7-9 with TRBJ2-5, with D perhaps TRBD1 (6 bases). Trimming shortened V by 6 bases and J by 3 bases, and 14 bases separated the two germline ends. Germline CDR1 is SEHNR and CDR2 is FQNEAQ (reference sequence). The CDR3 has 14 amino acids. The CDR3 sequence: CASRHWTDEETQYF. The CDR3 DNA reads as TGTGCCAGCAGACACTGGACAGACGAAGAGACCCAGTACTTC.

The chain employs TRBV18 and TRBJ1-4, with 8 positions matching TRBD1. CDR1 KGHSH and CDR2 LQKENI come from the germline V gene. The CDR3 sequence is 15 residues long. J lost 7 bases, V lost 3 bases, and 7 bases had no gene match. CDR3 amino acids: CASSPRQGIGEKLFF. CDR3 bases: TGTGCCAGCTCACCCAGACAGGGGATAGGTGAAAAACTGTTTTTT.

The chain recombines TRBV5-4 with TRBJ1-6; possibly TRBD1 for D (6 bases). The CDR3 spans 15 residues. Trimming shortened V by 0 bases and J by 8 bases, and 12 bases separated the two germline ends. Germline V lookup: CDR1 SGHNT, CDR2 YYREEE (reference sequence). CDR3 residues: CASSLAGRGDSPLHF. The CDR3 DNA reads as TGTGCCAGCAGCTTGGCAGGCAGGGGAGATTCACCCCTCCACTTT.

This chain connects TRBV3-1 (or the pseudogene TRBV3-2) to TRBJ1-4; TRBD1 matches at 7 bases. V dropped 5 bases and J dropped 1; count of bases not matched to a gene: 7. The CDR3 has 16 amino acids. Germline V gives CDR1 LGHDT, CDR2 YNNKEL (reference sequence). The CDR3 reads CASSYRAGGTNEKLFF. CDR3 nucleotides: TGTGCCAGCAGCTACCGCGCAGGGGGAACTAATGAAAAACTGTTTTTT.

The chain joins TRBV20-1 to TRBJ2-3, with 8 bases lining up with TRBD2. V dropped 3 bases and J dropped 0; count of bases not matched to a gene: 5. The CDR3 consists of 15 residues. Germline V gives CDR1 DFQATT, CDR2 SNEGSKA (reference sequence). The CDR3 is CSASVAGSSTDTQYF. CDR3 sequence (DNA): TGCAGTGCTAGTGTAGCGGGGTCTAGCACAGATACGCAGTATTTT.

V usage is TRBV6-5 and J usage is TRBJ2-7; 7 positions match TRBD1. Trimming removed 6 bases from V and 2 bases from J; junction bases left unmatched: 4. The CDR3 is 13 residues long. Germline V gene data show CDR1 as MNHEY and CDR2 as SVGAGI. The CDR3 is CASRHRGPYEQYV. The DNA of the CDR3 is TGTGCCAGCAGACACAGGGGACCCTACGAGCAGTACGTC.

The chain recombines TRBV5-8 with TRBJ1-1; 9 bases are shared with TRBD1. With V trimmed by 5 bases and J by 6 bases, 8 bases remained unmatched. CDR1 and CDR2 from the germline V gene are SGHTS and YDEGEE. The CDR3 runs to 14 residues. Here the CDR3 DNA reads TGTGCCAGCAGTAATGACAGGGGGAGGTCTGAAGCTTTCTTT. Protein product: CASSNDRGRSEAFF.

The CDR3: CSASRGGAAETQYF. The CDR3 DNA follows: TGCAGTGCTAGTCGCGGGGGGGCGGCCGAGACCCAGTACTTC. The rearrangement joins TRBV20-1 to TRBJ2-5, with 9 bases aligning to TRBD2. Germline CDR1 reads DFQATT; CDR2 reads SNEGSKA (reference sequence). The CDR3 has 14 residues. Trimming cost V 3 bases and J 5 bases; bases outside gene matches: 7.

V usage is TRBV5-4 and J usage is TRBJ2-3, with 9 bases fitting TRBD1. From germline, CDR1 is SGHNT and CDR2 YYREEE (reference sequence). CDR3 length: 14 amino acids. J gave up 3 bases and V 7 bases, and 6 bases lay outside the gene matches. The DNA of the CDR3 is TGTGCCAGCTCTACAGGACAGGGGACAGATACGCAGTATTTT. This encodes CASSTGQGTDTQYF.

The chain has TRBV6-1 and TRBJ1-1; 7 nucleotides align to TRBD1. Germline V gene data show CDR1 as MNHNS and CDR2 as SASEGT. The CDR3 is 13 amino acids. V lost 7 bases, J lost 0 bases, and 2 bases stayed unmatched. The CDR3 loop is CASNQGVNTEAFF. DNA for the CDR3: TGTGCCAGCAATCAGGGGGTGAACACTGAAGCTTTCTTT.

The chain combines TRBV5-6 with TRBJ2-7; 10 bases are shared with TRBD1. The CDR3 covers 13 residues. V shed 4 bases, J shed 5 bases, and the junction held 3 bases outside the gene matches. The germline CDR1 and CDR2 sequences are SGHDT and YYEEEE. The CDR3 DNA is TGTGCCAGCAGCCGGGACAGGGGACACGAGCAGTACGTC. Encoded protein: CASSRDRGHEQYV.

This clone has just a few counts. The chain is built from TRBV7-2 and TRBJ1-5; D might be TRBD1 (5 bases). The CDR3 has 14 residues. In germline, CDR1 is SGHTA, CDR2 FQGNSA. V shed 2 bases and J shed 0 bases, with 5 bases lying between them. This CDR3 reads CASSLQGSNQPQHF. Written as DNA, the CDR3 is TGTGCCAGCAGCTTACAGGGTAGCAATCAGCCCCAGCATTTT.

This clone was seen only a few times. The junction does not match germline at one end; this may be a read error. The chain is built from TRBV7-9 and TRBJ1-2, with no clear D. This CDR3 has 9 amino acids. Germline CDR1 and CDR2: SEHNR and FQNEAQ (reference sequence). The CDR3 nucleotides read TGTGCCAGCAGCTTAGGCGGAGACTTC. It codes for CASSLGGDF.

The chain combines TRBV19 with TRBJ1-6; perhaps TRBD1 as D (5 bases). CDR1 is LNHDA, CDR2 SQIVND, per germline (reference sequence). The CDR3 spans 14 residues. V lost 7 bases and J lost 6, with 13 bases in between. DNA of the CDR3: TGTGCCAGTAACTCCAGGGATCCTAATTCACCCCTCCACTTT. Protein sequence: CASNSRDPNSPLHF.

The V gene is TRBV29-1, the J gene TRBJ1-6, with D uncertain. In germline, CDR1 is SQVTM, CDR2 ANQGSEA. The CDR3 is 13 amino acids. The V end lost 2 bases, the J end lost 9 bases, and 11 bases lay between the germline ends. The CDR3 here is CSVELYAGSPLHF. In DNA form, the CDR3 reads TGCAGCGTTGAATTGTACGCGGGTTCACCCCTCCACTTT.

The V and J genes are TRBV6-5 and TRBJ1-1; D might be TRBD1 (5 bases). Germline V gene data show CDR1 as MNHEY and CDR2 as SVGAGI. The CDR3 has 14 amino acids. Trimming pared 2 bases from V and 6 bases from J, leaving 13 bases between. This chain's CDR3 is CASSYDRIIAEAFF. CDR3 nucleotides: TGTGCCAGCAGTTACGACAGAATTATTGCTGAAGCTTTCTTT.

The chain carries TRBV18 and TRBJ1-1; 8 nucleotides agree with TRBD1. This CDR3 has 14 residues. From germline, CDR1 is KGHSH and CDR2 LQKENI. V dropped 3 bases and J dropped 3; count of bases not matched to a gene: 3. CDR3 bases: TGTGCCAGCTCACCCCAGACAGGGGACACTGAAGCTTTCTTT. It yields the protein CASSPQTGDTEAFF.

The genes are TRBV19 and TRBJ2-6; 7 nucleotides align to TRBD2. Trimming removed 7 bases from V and 0 bases from J; junction bases left unmatched: 12. The CDR3 spans 18 residues. Germline assignment: CDR1 LNHDA and CDR2 SQIVND (reference sequence). The CDR3 protein is CASKTGGEGSSGANVLTF. The CDR3 DNA reads as TGTGCCAGTAAGACGGGAGGAGAAGGGAGCTCTGGGGCCAACGTCCTGACTTTC.

This chain uses TRBV5-4 with TRBJ2-2; D perhaps matches TRBD1 (5 bases). Germline loops: CDR1 SGHNT, CDR2 YYREEE (reference sequence). The CDR3 has 15 residues. The ends were cut back, 0 bases at V and 4 bases at J, with 10 bases in the middle. The CDR3 sequence is CASSLEGVGTGELFF. The CDR3 nucleotides read TGTGCCAGCAGCTTGGAAGGGGTAGGCACCGGGGAGCTGTTTTTT. The full variable domain, rest sourced from reference TRBV5-4 and TRBJ2-2, is ETGVTQSPTHLIKTRGQQVTLRCSSQSGHNTVSWYQQALGQGPQFIFQYYREEENGRGNFPPRFSGLQFPNYSSELNVNALELDDSALYLCASSLEGVGTGELFFGEGSRLTVL.

This clone showed up just once. The junction does not match germline at one end; this may be a read error. The chain has TRBV5-8 and TRBJ1-2, with TRBD1 as a possible D gene (6 bases). This CDR3 has 11 residues. Germline CDR1 is SGHTS and CDR2 is YDEGEE. CDR3 sequence (DNA): TGTGCCAGCAGCTTGACAGGGTCCCCATTCTTC. This gives the protein CASSLTGSPFF.

This clone was found once. The chain links TRBV27 to TRBJ2-7; 7 bases are a match to TRBD1. V was clipped by 5 bases and J by 2 bases; unmatched bases: 6. The CDR3 contains 14 residues. Germline V CDR1 and CDR2: MNHEY, SMNVEV (reference sequence). The CDR3 reads CASSPLGQPYEQYV. DNA of the CDR3: TGTGCCAGCAGTCCATTGGGACAGCCCTACGAGCAGTACGTC.

CDR3 region: CASSVLDRTPSNYGYTF. The CDR3 region has the DNA TGTGCCAGCAGCGTCCTCGACAGGACTCCATCTAACTATGGCTACACCTTC. V gene TRBV9 combines with J gene TRBJ1-2; TRBD1 is a possible D gene (6 bases). CDR1 and CDR2 (germline): SGDLS, YYNGEE. The germline V and J ends were trimmed by 2 bases and 0 bases, with 17 bases remaining between them. This CDR3 has 17 residues. Full variable domain (outside the CDR3, taken from reference TRBV9 and TRBJ1-2): DSGVTQTPKHLITATGQRVTLRCSPRSGDLSVYWYQQSLDQGLQFLIQYYNGEERAKGNILERFSAQQFPDLHSELNLSSLELGDSALYFCASSVLDRTPSNYGYTFGSGTRLTVV.

The rearrangement uses TRBV5-1 and TRBJ1-2, with 7 bases lining up with TRBD1. Germline CDR1 reads SGHRS; CDR2 reads YFSETQ. CDR3 size: 15 residues. After removal of 0 bases from V and 11 bases from J, the junction contained 13 bases not matched to a gene. The CDR3 is CASSLAAGQDIKYTF. The CDR3 nucleotides read TGCGCCAGCAGCTTGGCCGCAGGACAGGATATTAAGTACACCTTC.

V usage is TRBV5-5 and J usage is TRBJ2-3; TRBD1 matches at 8 bases. The V segment lost 6 bases and the J segment 4 bases; nucleotides outside the gene matches: 10. The CDR3 has 15 amino acids. The germline V gene has CDR1 SGHKS and CDR2 YYEKEE (reference sequence). CDR3 bases: TGTGCCAGCACCCTTGACAGGGGAGGTCCAGATACGCAGTATTTT. It translates to CASTLDRGGPDTQYF.

The J gene is TRBJ2-2, the V gene TRBV6-1, with 9 bases aligning to TRBD1. Germline values: CDR1 MNHNS, CDR2 SASEGT. This CDR3 comprises 17 residues. V was pared by 1 base and J by 5 bases, with 8 bases of the junction left unmatched. CDR3 in DNA: TGTGCCAGCAGTGAAGGGAGCCCCGGGACAGGGACCGGGGAGCTGTTTTTT. Its translation: CASSEGSPGTGTGELFF.

Only one count was recorded for this clone. This chain uses TRBV5-1 with TRBJ1-4, with a weak D call TRBD1 (5 bases). The ends were cut back, 3 bases at V and 8 bases at J, with 14 bases in the middle. The germline gives CDR1 SGHRS, CDR2 YFSETQ. The CDR3 runs to 14 residues. The CDR3 DNA reads TGCGCCAGCAGCTCCCAGTTGGGGCACGAAAAACTGTTTTTT. Translating gives CASSSQLGHEKLFF.